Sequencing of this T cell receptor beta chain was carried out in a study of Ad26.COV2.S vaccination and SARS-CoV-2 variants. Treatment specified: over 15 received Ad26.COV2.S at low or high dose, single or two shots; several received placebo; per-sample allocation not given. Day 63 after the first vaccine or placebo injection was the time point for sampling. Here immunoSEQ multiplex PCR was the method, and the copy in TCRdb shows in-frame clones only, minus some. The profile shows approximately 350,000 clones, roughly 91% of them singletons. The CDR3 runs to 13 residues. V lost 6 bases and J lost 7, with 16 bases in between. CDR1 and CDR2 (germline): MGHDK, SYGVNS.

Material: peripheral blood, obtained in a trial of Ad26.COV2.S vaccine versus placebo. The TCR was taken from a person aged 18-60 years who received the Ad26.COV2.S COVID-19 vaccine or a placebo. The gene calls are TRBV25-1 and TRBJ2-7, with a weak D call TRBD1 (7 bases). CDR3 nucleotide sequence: TGTGCCAGCAGCGCTACAGGGGCGGGAGAGCAGTACTTC. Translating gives CASSATGAGEQYF.